This T cell receptor beta chain was obtained from a study of shared clonotypes between healthy human individuals. The study ran the assay at deep level. Assay used: immunoSEQ multiplex PCR; TCRdb lists only in-frame clones, some missing. The sample has over 1.5 million clones, 98% seen once. A CD45RA+ naive subset and a CD45RA-negative memory subset were split from CD4+ cells. V gave up 3 bases and J gave up 8 bases, with 14 bases separating them. The CDR3 has 14 amino acids. Germline V gene data show CDR1 as SGHKS and CDR2 as YYEKEE (reference sequence). This clonotype originated in a man in his thirties or forties in good health. What was sequenced was naive CD4+ T cells sorted from blood. The subset here: CD45RA+ positively selected. The chain is built from TRBV5-5 and TRBJ1-4; D gene ambiguous. CDR3 in DNA: TGTGCCAGCAGCTCTCGGCCCGTGGGGGAAAAACTGTTTTTT. Translated: CASSSRPVGEKLFF. Looking up the rest from reference TRBV5-5 and TRBJ1-4 gives the full variable domain: DAGVTQSPTHLIKTRGQQVTLRCSPISGHKSVSWYQQVLGQGPQFIFQYYEKEERGRGNFPDRFSARQFPNYSSELNVNALLLGDSALYLCASSSRPVGEKLFFGSGTQLSVL.